This T cell receptor beta chain was sequenced during a study of patients and donors after allogeneic stem cell transplantation. This CDR3 contains 15 residues. Trimming stripped 0 bases from V and 2 bases from J, with 13 bases between. Germline CDR1 is DFQATT and CDR2 is SNEGSKA (reference sequence). This clonotype was recorded a few times. Each CDR3 protein gets one entry after TCRdb re-called the RT-PCR reads with MiXCR. The sample has tens of thousands of distinct CDR3 sequences, about 26% seen once. V usage is TRBV20-1 and J usage is TRBJ1-1; D is uncertain. The TCR was taken from a human donor who was either an allogeneic HSCT recipient or a stem cell or donor lymphocyte infusion donor (not recorded which). It is not recorded whose cells these are; they may come from a transplant donor. The sequenced material came from blood, either unsorted or a sorted T cell fraction (not recorded which). The CDR3: CSARDKNNLNTEAFF. The CDR3 DNA reads as TGCAGTGCTAGAGATAAAAACAATTTAAACACTGAAGCTTTCTTT.